The clone carrying this TCR beta chain was counted many times. These data come from a study of early T cells in non-severe SARS-CoV-2 infection. The overall study: Bulk RNA isolated from unsorted whole blood underwent sequencing; chains were not paired.

The TCR library protocol was used to attach unique molecular identifiers. These identifiers were attached to individual cDNA molecules. Each CDR3 protein gets one entry after TCRdb re-called the 5' RACE reads with MiXCR. The sample contains 40,000 to 55,000 distinct CDR3 sequences, 6% to 8.5% of which appear only once. Trimming left V 3 bases short and J 6 bases short, with 14 bases between. CDR3 length equals 15 residues. Germline loops: CDR1 LGHDT, CDR2 YNNKEL (reference sequence). Sequenced: whole blood. The chain has TRBV3-1 and TRBJ1-4; the D is unclear. The clonotype comes from an adult who was a healthcare worker with PCR-confirmed SARS-CoV-2 infection or an uninfected control (not recorded which). The CDR3 DNA is TGTGCCAGCAGCCAGGTTTCGCGCGGTCATGAAAAACTGTTTTTT. Translation: CASSQVSRGHEKLFF.